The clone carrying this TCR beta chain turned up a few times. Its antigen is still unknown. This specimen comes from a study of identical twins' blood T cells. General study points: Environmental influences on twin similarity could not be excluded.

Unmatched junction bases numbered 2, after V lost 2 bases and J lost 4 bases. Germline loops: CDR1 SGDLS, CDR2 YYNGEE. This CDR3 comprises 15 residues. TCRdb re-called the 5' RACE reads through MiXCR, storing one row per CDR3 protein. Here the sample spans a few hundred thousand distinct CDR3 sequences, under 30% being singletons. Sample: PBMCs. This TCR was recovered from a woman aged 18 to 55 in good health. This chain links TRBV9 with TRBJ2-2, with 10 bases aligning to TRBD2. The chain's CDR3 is CASSVSGGSTGELFF. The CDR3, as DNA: TGTGCCAGCAGCGTTAGCGGGGGGTCCACCGGGGAGCTGTTTTTT.